This TCR beta chain was sequenced during a study of identifying expanded T cells in peripheral blood. Study results and limitations: Over approximately two and four weeks, about 16 and 19 clones changed, versus approximately 1.2 between replicates. Clone count variance between roughly two-week samples rose with total template count.

During the collection period, no donor immune events like infections were recorded. This table comes from immunoSEQ multiplex PCR, and its TCRdb copy is limited to in-frame clones, with some not included. The table records about 100,000 clones, 80% to 90% of them present only once. V was pared by 5 bases and J by 2 bases, with 19 bases between. The CDR3 consists of 16 residues. Germline V gene lookup returns CDR1 MNHEY and CDR2 SMNVEV (reference sequence). To note about this clone: As yet, its antigen is unknown.

This TCR was sampled from a person between 18 and 75 years old in good health. This chain uses TRBV27 with TRBJ2-7; TRBD2 is a possible D gene (6 bases). The sample was blood. The DNA for the CDR3 is TGTGCCAGCAGTCCGACTAGGTCTCTAGGAACCTACGAGCAGTACTTC. Its protein is CASSPTRSLGTYEQYF.